These T cell receptor beta chains were read from a single sample in a study of T cells after posttransplantation cyclophosphamide. The assay was immunoSEQ multiplex PCR, and TCRdb's table has in-frame clones only and misses some. Counted here are some 43,000 clones, roughly 87% occurring once; the ten biggest clones make up about 2.5%. The material was PBMCs, obtained roughly 59 days after allogeneic stem cell transplant with posttransplant cyclophosphamide. The receptors shown here come from a male patient between 55 and 70 years old who received an allogeneic stem cell transplant from a related donor and was CMV-positive. Part of the T cell pool may stem from the graft donor. CDR3s include the opening cysteine and the closing phenylalanine or tryptophan. The D gene is left open where the match is weak. Only some rows state a clone size, as once, few, many or a class for expanded clones.

D gene: .
V gene: TRBV23-1
clone size: .
J gene: TRBJ1-1
CDR3 DNA: TGCGCCAGCAGTTTTCGCGTGAGGGAAAAGAACACTGAAGCTTTCTTT
CDR3 protein: CASSFRVREKNTEAFF

D gene: TRBD1
V gene: TRBV9
clone size: .
J gene: TRBJ1-1
CDR3 DNA: TGTGCCAGCAGCGTAGGGTCCGGGACAGGGTCGTTCGTCACTGAAGCTTTCTTT
CDR3 protein: CASSVGSGTGSFVTEAFF

D gene: TRBD2
V gene: TRBV11-3
clone size: .
J gene: TRBJ2-1
CDR3 DNA: TGTGCCAGCAGCCCCAGGACTAGCGGGGGGCCTAGAGAGCAGTTCTTC
CDR3 protein: CASSPRTSGGPREQFF

D gene: .
V gene: TRBV2
clone size: few
J gene: TRBJ2-2
CDR3 DNA: TGTGCCAGCAGTGGAAAACCCTACCCGAACACCGGGGAGCTGTTTTTT
CDR3 protein: CASSGKPYPNTGELFF

D gene: .
V gene: TRBV2
clone size: .
J gene: TRBJ1-6
CDR3 DNA: TGTGCCAGCAGTGTAAGCCAATGGAATTCACCCCTCCACTTT
CDR3 protein: CASSVSQWNSPLHF

D gene: .
V gene: TRBV25-1
clone size: few
J gene: TRBJ1-1
CDR3 DNA: TGTGCCAGCAGTGAAAAAGCCGGGGTGGGAGCTTTCTTT
CDR3 protein: CASSEKAGVGAFF

D gene: TRBD2
V gene: TRBV5-4
clone size: few
J gene: TRBJ2-5
CDR3 DNA: TGTGCCAGCAGCCCCCAGGCGGGGGAGGAGACCCAGTACTTC
CDR3 protein: CASSPQAGEETQYF

D gene: TRBD1
V gene: TRBV4-1
clone size: .
J gene: TRBJ2-7
CDR3 DNA: TGCGCCAGCAGCCAAGATCCCGCGGGACAGGGCCCCCTCAACTTC
CDR3 protein: CASSQDPAGQGPLNF

D gene: .
V gene: TRBV5-1
clone size: .
J gene: TRBJ2-5
CDR3 DNA: TGCGCCAGCAGCTTGGCCCTGGCGGGCCAAGAGACCCAGTACTTC
CDR3 protein: CASSLALAGQETQYF

D gene: TRBD1
V gene: TRBV6-1
clone size: .
J gene: TRBJ1-2
CDR3 DNA: TGTGCCAGCAGTACGACAGGGGAGGTACGAGGCTACACCTTC
CDR3 protein: CASSTTGEVRGYTF

D gene: TRBD1
V gene: TRBV2
clone size: .
J gene: TRBJ2-1
CDR3 DNA: TGTGCCAGCACCCGGACAGGGGGCAATGAGCAGTTCTTC
CDR3 protein: CASTRTGGNEQFF

D gene: .
V gene: TRBV2
clone size: .
J gene: TRBJ1-1
CDR3 DNA: TGTGCCAGCTCTCAGGAAAACACTGAAGCTTTCTTT
CDR3 protein: CASSQENTEAFF

D gene: .
V gene: TRBV5-4
clone size: few
J gene: TRBJ2-5
CDR3 DNA: TGTGCCAGCAGCTTGGTGGACTACCAAGAGACCCAGTACTTC
CDR3 protein: CASSLVDYQETQYF

D gene: TRBD1
V gene: TRBV19
clone size: .
J gene: TRBJ2-6
CDR3 DNA: TGTGCCAGTAGGGGGGACAGGGGGCTGCACTCTGGGGCCAACGTCCTGACTTTC
CDR3 protein: CASRGDRGLHSGANVLTF

D gene: TRBD1
V gene: TRBV19
clone size: .
J gene: TRBJ1-4
CDR3 DNA: TGTGCCAGTAAGCCGGACAGGGGGAGGGAAAAACTGTTTTTT
CDR3 protein: CASKPDRGREKLFF

D gene: TRBD1
V gene: TRBV28
clone size: .
J gene: TRBJ2-1
CDR3 DNA: TGTGCCAGCAGAGACCCGGGACAGGGGTACAATGAGCAGTTCTTC
CDR3 protein: CASRDPGQGYNEQFF